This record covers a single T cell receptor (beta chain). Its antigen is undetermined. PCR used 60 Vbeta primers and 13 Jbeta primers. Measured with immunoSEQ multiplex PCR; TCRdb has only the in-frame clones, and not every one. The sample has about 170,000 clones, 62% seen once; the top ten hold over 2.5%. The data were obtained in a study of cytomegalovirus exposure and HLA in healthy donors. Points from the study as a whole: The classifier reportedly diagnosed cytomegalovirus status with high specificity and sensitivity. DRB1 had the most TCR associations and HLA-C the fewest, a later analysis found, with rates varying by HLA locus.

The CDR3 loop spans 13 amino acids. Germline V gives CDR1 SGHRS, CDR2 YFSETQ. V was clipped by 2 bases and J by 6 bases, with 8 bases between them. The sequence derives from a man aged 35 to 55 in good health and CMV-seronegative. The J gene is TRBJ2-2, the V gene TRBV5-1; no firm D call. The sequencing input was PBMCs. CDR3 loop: CASSFAPAGELFF. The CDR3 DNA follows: TGCGCCAGCAGCTTTGCCCCAGCCGGGGAGCTGTTTTTT.